This paragraph reports one TCR beta chain. This specimen comes from a study of blood T cell repertoires in COVID-19. The germline V gene encodes CDR1 LNHDA and CDR2 SQIVND (reference sequence). Trimming cost V 4 bases and J 2 bases; bases outside gene matches: 4. The CDR3 length is 16 residues. Clones were read by immunoSEQ multiplex PCR, and TCRdb kept only the in-frame ones, dropping some. The sample consists of about 160,000 clones, 60% to 85% of them appearing once. The chain couples TRBV19 to TRBJ2-3, with 12 bases matching TRBD2. The source is a man aged 55-75 years with acute or convalescent COVID-19. Material for sequencing was peripheral blood. CDR3 loop: CASSTRTSGVTDTQYF. CDR3 DNA sequence: TGTGCCAGTAGTACAAGGACTAGCGGGGTCACAGATACGCAGTATTTT.